These 13 T cell receptor beta chains were sequenced from one sample in a study of OX40 agonist ivuxolimab in advanced cancers. TCRdb's table, derived via immunoSEQ multiplex PCR, lists solely in-frame clones and lacks some. The table has 57,000 or so clones, about 85% seen once. This specimen was CD4+ or CD8+ T cells sorted from blood, taken in a trial of the OX40 agonist ivuxolimab. The receptors originated from an adult with an advanced solid tumor such as melanoma, head and neck, liver or kidney cancer.

This clone was seen just once. The rearrangement joins TRBV11-3 to TRBJ1-5; TRBD1 matches 7 bases. The germline V gene has CDR1 SGHNT and CDR2 YENEEA. Trimming removed 2 bases from V and 2 bases from J; junction bases left unmatched: 12. CDR3 length: 18 residues. The CDR3 nucleotides are TGTGCCAGCAGCTTAAAGCCTAAGGGACAGACCTGCAATCAGCCCCAGCATTTT. Its protein product is CASSLKPKGQTCNQPQHF.

The table lists this clone with a count of one. The J gene is TRBJ1-4, the V gene TRBV5-6, with D possibly matching TRBD1 (5 bases). The germline V and J ends were trimmed by 2 bases and 3 bases, with 11 bases remaining between them. This CDR3 spans 15 amino acids. Looked up from germline, CDR1 is SGHDT and CDR2 is YYEEEE. CDR3 in DNA: TGTGCCAGCAGCTTACGGGACTTCTCTAATGAAAAACTGTTTTTT. It encodes CASSLRDFSNEKLFF.

The chain recombines TRBV29-1 with TRBJ1-4, with TRBD1 matching over 10 bases. CDR1 is SQVTM, CDR2 ANQGSEA, per germline. After removal of 6 bases from V and 6 bases from J, the junction contained 4 bases not matched to a gene. CDR3 size: 13 residues. In DNA form, the CDR3 reads TGCAGCGTCGGGGACAGGGGATATGAAAAACTGTTTTTT. Its protein product is CSVGDRGYEKLFF.

The chain couples TRBV5-4 to TRBJ2-3; possibly TRBD1 or TRBD2 for D (6 bases each). Trimming left V 4 bases short and J 0 bases short, with 18 bases between. The CDR3 extends over 17 amino acids. Looked up from germline, CDR1 is SGHNT and CDR2 is YYREEE (reference sequence). As DNA, the CDR3 is TGTGCCAGCAGCGCAAAACGGCACGGGGGCAGCACAGATACGCAGTATTTT. Its protein is CASSAKRHGGSTDTQYF.

This chain connects TRBV7-2 to TRBJ2-5; 10 positions match TRBD1. V trimming: 3 bases; J trimming: 2 bases; junction bases outside the gene matches: 3. Germline lookup yields CDR1 SGHTA and CDR2 FQGNSA. The CDR3 is made up of 15 amino acids. CDR3 DNA: TGTGCCAGCAGCTTCTGGACAGGGGGGCAAGAGACCCAGTACTTC. Protein product: CASSFWTGGQETQYF.

The V and J genes are TRBV18 and TRBJ2-3, with 10 bases aligning to TRBD1. The CDR3 loop spans 15 amino acids. V dropped 4 bases and J dropped 4; count of bases not matched to a gene: 5. Germline lookup yields CDR1 KGHSH and CDR2 LQKENI. The CDR3 sequence: CASSLGTGDSDTQYF. DNA of the CDR3: TGTGCCAGCTCACTAGGGACAGGGGACTCAGATACGCAGTATTTT.

The chain is built from TRBV19 and TRBJ1-5, with D possibly matching TRBD1 (5 bases). The V end lost 4 bases, the J end lost 3 bases, and 13 bases lay between the germline ends. The CDR3 is made up of 15 amino acids. Germline lookup yields CDR1 LNHDA and CDR2 SQIVND (reference sequence). CDR3 sequence (DNA): TGTGCCAGTAGTAATCTGGGGGATTTCAATCAGCCCCAGCATTTT. Encoded protein: CASSNLGDFNQPQHF.

The chain joins TRBV7-9 to TRBJ2-2; 7 bases line up with TRBD1. Germline V gene data show CDR1 as SEHNR and CDR2 as FQNEAQ (reference sequence). The trim removed 3 bases at V and 6 bases at J, leaving 10 bases unmatched. The CDR3 totals 16 residues. CDR3 amino acids: CASSFPYTGVAGELFF. In DNA form, the CDR3 reads TGTGCCAGCAGCTTCCCATACACAGGGGTCGCCGGGGAGCTGTTTTTT.

This sequence joins TRBV6-1 and TRBJ2-5; D might be TRBD2 (6 bases). The CDR3 loop spans 16 amino acids. Trimming removed 4 bases at V and 5 bases at J, with 20 bases between. Looked up from germline, CDR1 is MNHNS and CDR2 is SASEGT. This CDR3 is CASSAYSGRYGETQYF. CDR3 bases: TGTGCCAGCAGTGCCTACTCAGGGAGGTACGGTGAGACCCAGTACTTC.

The chain couples TRBV7-9 to TRBJ1-4; 12 positions match TRBD1. Germline V lookup: CDR1 SEHNR, CDR2 FQNEAQ (reference sequence). Trimming at V came to 3 bases and at J to 6 bases, leaving 8 bases not matched to a gene. CDR3 size: 17 residues. For the CDR3, the DNA is TGTGCCAGCAGCTTCGGGGACAGGGGGCGTACGGATGAAAAACTGTTTTTT. As protein: CASSFGDRGRTDEKLFF.

The chain carries TRBV7-3 and TRBJ2-1; D may be TRBD1 (7 bases). The CDR3 covers 16 residues. Germline lookup yields CDR1 SGHTA and CDR2 FQGTGA. V was shortened by 5 bases and J by 5 bases, with 19 bases between the two germline ends. CDR3 in amino acids: CASSTLAGGPNNEQFF. For the CDR3, the DNA is TGTGCCAGCAGCACACTCGCAGGGGGGCCCAACAATGAGCAGTTCTTC.

The chain recombines TRBV2 with TRBJ1-2, with a possible D match to TRBD1 (5 bases). The CDR3 runs to 14 residues. The germline gives CDR1 SNHLY, CDR2 FYNNEI. The ends were cut back, 2 bases at V and 2 bases at J, with 9 bases in the middle. The CDR3 reads CASSEQGRNYGYTF. The CDR3 coding sequence is TGTGCCAGCAGTGAACAGGGCAGAAACTATGGCTACACCTTC.

The rearrangement joins TRBV21-1 to TRBJ1-3. TRBV21-1 is a documented pseudogene. The CDR3 totals 16 residues. The CDR3 DNA sequence: TGTGCCAGCAGAAAACCCCTCAGCCGGTCCGGAAACACCATATATTTT. Translating gives CASRKPLSRSGNTIYF.